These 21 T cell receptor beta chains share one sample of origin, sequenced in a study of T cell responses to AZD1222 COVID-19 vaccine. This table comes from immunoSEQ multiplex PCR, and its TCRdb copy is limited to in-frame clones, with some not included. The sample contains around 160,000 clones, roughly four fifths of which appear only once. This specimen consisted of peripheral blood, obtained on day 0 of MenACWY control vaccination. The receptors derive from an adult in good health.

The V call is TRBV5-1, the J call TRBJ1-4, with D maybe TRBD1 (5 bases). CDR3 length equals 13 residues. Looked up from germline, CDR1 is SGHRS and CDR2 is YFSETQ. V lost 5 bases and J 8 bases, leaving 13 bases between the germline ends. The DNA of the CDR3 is TGCGCCAGCAGTCTGACAGACGGGGAAAAACTGTTTTTT. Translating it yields CASSLTDGEKLFF.

CDR3 sequence reads: CSASTRARRVGNTEAFF. CDR3 nucleotides: TGCAGTGCTAGTACAAGAGCTCGCAGGGTTGGGAACACTGAAGCTTTCTTT. The J gene is TRBJ1-1, the V gene TRBV20-1; perhaps TRBD1 as D (5 bases). Germline-derived CDR1 and CDR2 are DFQATT and SNEGSKA (reference sequence). CDR3 size: 17 residues. V was pared by 3 bases and J by 1 base, with 21 bases between.

In nucleotides, the CDR3 is TGTGCCAGTACCCAAACGTCCTATAATTCACCCCTCCACTTT. Amino acids: CASTQTSYNSPLHF. The chain uses TRBV19 and TRBJ1-6, with D unresolved. CDR1 and CDR2 from the germline V gene are LNHDA and SQIVND (reference sequence). The V end lost 7 bases, the J end lost 1 base, and 8 bases lay between the germline ends. CDR3 size: 14 residues.

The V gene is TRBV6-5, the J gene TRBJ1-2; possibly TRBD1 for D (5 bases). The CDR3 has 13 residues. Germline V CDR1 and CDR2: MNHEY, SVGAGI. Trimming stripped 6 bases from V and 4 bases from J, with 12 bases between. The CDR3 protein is CASSTQGTYGYTF. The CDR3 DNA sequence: TGTGCCAGCAGCACCCAGGGCACCTATGGCTACACCTTC.

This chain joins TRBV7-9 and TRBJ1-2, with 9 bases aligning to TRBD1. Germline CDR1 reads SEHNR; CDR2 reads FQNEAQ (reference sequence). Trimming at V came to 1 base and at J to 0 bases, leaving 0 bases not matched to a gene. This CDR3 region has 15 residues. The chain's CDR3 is CASSLGDRANYGYTF. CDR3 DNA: TGTGCCAGCAGCTTAGGGGACAGGGCTAACTATGGCTACACCTTC.

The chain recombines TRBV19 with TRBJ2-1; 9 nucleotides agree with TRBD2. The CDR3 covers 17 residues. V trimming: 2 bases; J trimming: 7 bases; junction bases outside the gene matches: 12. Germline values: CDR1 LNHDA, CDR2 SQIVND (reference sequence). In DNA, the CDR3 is TGTGCCAGTAGTATATTCCACATGGCGGGGGGGCAAAATGAGCAGTTCTTC. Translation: CASSIFHMAGGQNEQFF.

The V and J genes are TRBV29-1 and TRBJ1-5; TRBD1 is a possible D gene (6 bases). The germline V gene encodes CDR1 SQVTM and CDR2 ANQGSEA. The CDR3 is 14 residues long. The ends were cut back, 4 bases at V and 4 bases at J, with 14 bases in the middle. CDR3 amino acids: CSVAEQGSNQPQHF. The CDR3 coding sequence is TGCAGCGTTGCGGAACAGGGAAGTAATCAGCCCCAGCATTTT.

The CDR3, as DNA: TGTGCCAGCAGTTGGACCTCTGGAAACACCATATATTTT. Translating gives CASSWTSGNTIYF. V is TRBV28 and J is TRBJ1-3; no clear D gene. V was clipped by 4 bases and J by 0 bases, with 4 bases between them. There are 13 residues in the CDR3. CDR1 and CDR2 (germline): MDHEN, SYDVKM.

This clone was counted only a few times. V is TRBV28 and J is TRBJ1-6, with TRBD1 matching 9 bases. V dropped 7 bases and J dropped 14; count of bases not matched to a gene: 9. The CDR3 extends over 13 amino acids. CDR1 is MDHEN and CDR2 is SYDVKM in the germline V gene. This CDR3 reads CASTKGQGSTLHF. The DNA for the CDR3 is TGTGCCAGCACTAAAGGACAGGGGAGCACCCTCCACTTT.

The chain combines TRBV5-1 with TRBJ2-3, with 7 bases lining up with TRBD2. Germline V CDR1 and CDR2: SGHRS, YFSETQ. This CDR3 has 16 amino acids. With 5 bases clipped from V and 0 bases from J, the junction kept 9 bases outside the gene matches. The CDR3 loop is CASRTTPGLSTDTQYF. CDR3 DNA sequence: TGCGCCAGCAGAACGACCCCGGGACTAAGCACAGATACGCAGTATTTT.

The CDR3 region has the DNA TGTGCCAGCAGCCCTCGCCCCGACAGGGCCTCTAACTATGGCTACACCTTC. This gives the protein CASSPRPDRASNYGYTF. V and J are TRBV6-2 or TRBV6-3 and TRBJ1-2, with 7 bases matching TRBD1. In germline, CDR1 is MNHEY, CDR2 SVGEGT. CDR3 length: 17 residues. V lost 6 bases to trimming and J lost 0 bases; unmatched junction nucleotides: 13.

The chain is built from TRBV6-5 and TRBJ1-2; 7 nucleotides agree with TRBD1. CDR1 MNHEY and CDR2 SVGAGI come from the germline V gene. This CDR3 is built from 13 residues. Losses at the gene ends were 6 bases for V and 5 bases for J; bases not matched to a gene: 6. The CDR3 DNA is TGTGCCAGCAGCTTCAGGGGGGAGTATGGCTACACCTTC. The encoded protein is CASSFRGEYGYTF.

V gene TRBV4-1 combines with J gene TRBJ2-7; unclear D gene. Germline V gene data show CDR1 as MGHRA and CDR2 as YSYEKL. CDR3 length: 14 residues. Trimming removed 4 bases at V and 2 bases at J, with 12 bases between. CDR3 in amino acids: CASSPQYQTYEQYF. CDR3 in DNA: TGCGCCAGCAGCCCCCAGTATCAGACCTACGAGCAGTACTTC.

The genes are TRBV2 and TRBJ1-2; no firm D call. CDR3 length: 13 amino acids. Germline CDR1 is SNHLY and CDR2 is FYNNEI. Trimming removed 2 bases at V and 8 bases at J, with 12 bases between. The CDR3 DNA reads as TGTGCCAGCAGTGAAAGGCTCGAGGCGGGCTACACCTTC. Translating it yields CASSERLEAGYTF.

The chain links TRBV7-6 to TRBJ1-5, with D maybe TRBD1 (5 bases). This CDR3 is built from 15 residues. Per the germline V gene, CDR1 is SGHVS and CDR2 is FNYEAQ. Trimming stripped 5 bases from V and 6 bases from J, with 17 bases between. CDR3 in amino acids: CASSPQGGKSQPQHF. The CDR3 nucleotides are TGTGCCAGCAGCCCCCAGGGAGGAAAAAGTCAGCCCCAGCATTTT.

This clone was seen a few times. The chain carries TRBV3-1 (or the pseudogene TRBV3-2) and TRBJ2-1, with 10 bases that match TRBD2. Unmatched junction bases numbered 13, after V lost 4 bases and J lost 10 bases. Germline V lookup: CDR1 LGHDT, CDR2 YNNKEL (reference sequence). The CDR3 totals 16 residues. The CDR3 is CASSPSSSGGSWEQFF. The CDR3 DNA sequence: TGTGCCAGCAGCCCCAGTTCTAGCGGGGGTTCGTGGGAGCAGTTCTTC.

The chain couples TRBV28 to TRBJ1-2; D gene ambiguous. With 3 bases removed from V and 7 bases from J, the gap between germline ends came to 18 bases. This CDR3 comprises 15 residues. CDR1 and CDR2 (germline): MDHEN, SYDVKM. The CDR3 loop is CASSFMGRLVRGYTF. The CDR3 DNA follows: TGTGCCAGCAGTTTCATGGGCCGTTTGGTGCGTGGCTACACCTTC.

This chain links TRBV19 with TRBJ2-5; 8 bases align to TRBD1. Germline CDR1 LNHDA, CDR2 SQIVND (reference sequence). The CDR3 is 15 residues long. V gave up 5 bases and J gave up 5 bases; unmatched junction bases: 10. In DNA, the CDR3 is TGTGCCAGTAGTCGGGCCGGACAGGGTTTGGAGACCCAGTACTTC. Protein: CASSRAGQGLETQYF.

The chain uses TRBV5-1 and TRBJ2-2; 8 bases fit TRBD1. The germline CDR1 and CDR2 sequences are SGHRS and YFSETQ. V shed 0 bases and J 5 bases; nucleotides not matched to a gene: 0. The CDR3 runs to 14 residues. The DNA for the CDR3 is TGCGCCAGCAGCTTGGGGGACAGGACCGGGGAGCTGTTTTTT. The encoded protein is CASSLGDRTGELFF.

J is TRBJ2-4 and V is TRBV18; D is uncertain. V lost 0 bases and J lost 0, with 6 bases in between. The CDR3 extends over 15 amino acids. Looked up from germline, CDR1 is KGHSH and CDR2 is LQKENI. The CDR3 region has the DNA TGTGCCAGCTCACCACCGGGCCTAGCCAAAAACATTCAGTACTTC. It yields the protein CASSPPGLAKNIQYF.

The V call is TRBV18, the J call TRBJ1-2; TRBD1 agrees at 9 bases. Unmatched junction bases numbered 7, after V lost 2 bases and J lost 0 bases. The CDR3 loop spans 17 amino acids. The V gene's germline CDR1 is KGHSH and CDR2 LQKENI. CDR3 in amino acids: CASSPGQGIYANYGYTF. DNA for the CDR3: TGTGCCAGCTCACCAGGACAGGGGATTTATGCTAACTATGGCTACACCTTC.